A selection of T cell receptor beta chains follows, all from one sample in a study of CD8 T cells in Susac syndrome. Via MiXCR, TCRdb re-called the immunoSEQ multiplex PCR reads, giving one row per CDR3 protein. The sample lists 150,000 to 200,000 distinct CDR3 sequences, roughly 90% seen once, with around 0.1% in the top ten. The specimen was CD4+ T cells from PBMCs. These receptors all come from a human donor with Susac syndrome. Both conserved end residues are trimmed from each CDR3. Rows may omit the clone size; those that give it use once, few, many or a size class.

abundance | j_gene | v_gene | CDR3aa
- | TRBJ2-7 | TRBV7-8 | ASSLAFPGQGYEQY
- | TRBJ2-4 | TRBV5-1 | ASSPFSGGPENIQY
- | TRBJ2-1 | TRBV7-8 | ASSLGYPSSYNEQF
- | TRBJ2-1 | TRBV6-6 | ASNPGAQVYNEQF
once | TRBJ1-2 | TRBV20-1 | SAVDSSLSFGYT
- | TRBJ2-7 | TRBV28 | ASRPRQGYYEQY
- | TRBJ2-2 | TRBV4-1 | ASSLTGETGELF
- | TRBJ2-7 | TRBV21-1 | ASNRDSSYEQY
- | TRBJ2-7 | TRBV6-1 | ASSDQLRRDSYEQY
- | TRBJ2-7 | TRBV5-1 | ASSASIGQGLSSYEQY
once | TRBJ2-1 | TRBV5-1 | ASSPLGVNEQF
few | TRBJ2-6 | TRBV12-3/TRBV12-4 | ASSKTSGANVLT
- | TRBJ1-2 | TRBV12-3/TRBV12-4 | ASSSTGGRYGYT
- | TRBJ2-1 | TRBV18 | ASSPPITGVVNEQF
- | TRBJ1-2 | TRBV30 | ATSGDGYSGYT
- | TRBJ2-1 | TRBV7-7 | ASSLGPLAGGSYNEQF
- | TRBJ2-7 | TRBV6-5 | ASSYSSGSSYEQY